This passage covers 22 T cell receptor beta chains from one sample sequenced in a study of CD8+ T cells in alopecia areata. Treatment: oral pan-JAK inhibitor, 5-10 mg twice daily. Extraction and reverse transcription of RNA yielded cDNA as the sequencing template. TCRdb's table, derived via immunoSEQ multiplex PCR, lists solely in-frame clones and lacks some. This table has 150,000 to 200,000 clones, about three fifths appearing once. The material was CD8+ T cells sorted from blood, obtained at week 24, from a patient treated with tofacitinib. The source is a human donor with alopecia areata.

The chain joins TRBV7-8 to TRBJ2-7; 7 bases line up with TRBD1. The CDR3 is made up of 15 amino acids. The ends lost 7 bases at V and 1 base at J; junction bases unmatched: 10. Germline-derived CDR1 and CDR2 are SGHVS and FQNEAQ. For the CDR3, the DNA is TGTGCCAGCATTTCGGCCGGGACAGAGTCCTACGAGCAGTACTTC. It encodes CASISAGTESYEQYF. The full variable domain, in which reference TRBV7-8 and TRBJ2-7 provide the parts outside the CDR3, is GAGVSQSPRYKVAKRGQDVALRCDPISGHVSLFWYQQALGQGPEFLTYFQNEAQLDKSGLPSDRFFAERPEGSVSTLKIQRTQQEDSAVYLCASISAGTESYEQYFGPGTRLTVT.

This chain uses TRBV6-5 with TRBJ2-7; 7 bases are a match to TRBD1. V shed 5 bases, J shed 3 bases, and the junction held 10 bases outside the gene matches. The CDR3 contains 15 residues. The germline CDR1 and CDR2 sequences are MNHEY and SVGAGI. The CDR3 is CASSPRPDRYYEQYF. The CDR3, as DNA: TGTGCCAGCAGTCCACGTCCGGACAGGTACTACGAGCAGTACTTC.

The J gene is TRBJ2-1, the V gene TRBV19, with D possibly TRBD2 on 6 matching bases. Germline V lookup: CDR1 LNHDA, CDR2 SQIVND (reference sequence). The CDR3 has 13 residues. V was trimmed by 8 bases and J by 2 bases, leaving 10 bases between them. The CDR3 DNA sequence: TGTGCCAGTGGAGGGGCTACCTACAATGAGCAGTTCTTC. It encodes CASGGATYNEQFF.

The rearrangement joins TRBV19 to TRBJ2-3; D is uncertain. Germline CDR1 reads LNHDA; CDR2 reads SQIVND (reference sequence). The CDR3 is made up of 14 amino acids. V was pared by 5 bases and J by 4 bases, with 13 bases between. CDR3 coding DNA: TGTGCCAGTAGTCCCGCCATTGGCCCAGATACGCAGTATTTT. Translated, it gives CASSPAIGPDTQYF.

The CDR3 DNA reads as TGCGCCAGCAGCCATCTACTTGGACAGGGGACCTACGAGCAGTACTTC. Translated, it gives CASSHLLGQGTYEQYF. The rearrangement links TRBV4-1 to TRBJ2-7; 9 bases fit TRBD1. With 3 bases clipped from V and 2 bases from J, the junction kept 8 bases outside the gene matches. The CDR3 has 16 residues. Germline V gives CDR1 MGHRA, CDR2 YSYEKL.

With respect to this clone: A much more abundant neighbour one base away suggests this may be a read error. The sample contains more than one DNA sequence encoding this CDR3. This chain uses TRBV6-1 with TRBJ2-1; tentatively, D is TRBD2 (6 bases). Germline CDR1 reads MNHNS; CDR2 reads SASEGT. The CDR3 totals 17 residues. V shed 6 bases and J shed 8 bases, with 26 bases lying between them. CDR3: CASSEWVVSGVFDEQFF. The CDR3 region has the DNA TGTGCCAGCAGCGAATGGGTGGTATCGGGGGTTTTTGATGAGCAGTTCTTC.

The gene calls are TRBV2 and TRBJ2-3; 15 bases map to TRBD2. Germline V gene lookup returns CDR1 SNHLY and CDR2 FYNNEI. V dropped 2 bases and J dropped 6; count of bases not matched to a gene: 9. The CDR3 covers 18 residues. The DNA of the CDR3 is TGTGCCAGCAGTGAACATCATTGGACTAGCGGGGGGGCGGATACGCAGTATTTT. Its protein is CASSEHHWTSGGADTQYF.

The chain joins TRBV11-2 to TRBJ1-2, with D uncertain. Germline V gene sequence: CDR1 SGHAT, CDR2 FQNNGV. The CDR3 extends over 13 amino acids. Trimming pared 3 bases from V and 6 bases from J, leaving 11 bases between. CDR3 nucleotide sequence: TGTGCCAGCAGCTTGCCCCTTGGGGATGGCTACACCTTC. This translates into CASSLPLGDGYTF.

The V and J genes are TRBV9 and TRBJ2-3; TRBD2 matches 12 bases. With V trimmed by 0 bases and J by 4 bases, 3 bases remained unmatched. Germline CDR1 reads SGDLS; CDR2 reads YYNGEE. The CDR3 length is 16 residues. This CDR3 reads CASSVGLAGVADTQYF. The DNA for the CDR3 is TGTGCCAGCAGCGTAGGACTAGCGGGGGTCGCAGATACGCAGTATTTT.

The V call is TRBV6-1, the J call TRBJ2-1; the match to TRBD2 covers 7 bases. CDR1 is MNHNS and CDR2 is SASEGT in the germline V gene. With V trimmed by 7 bases and J by 4 bases, 4 bases remained unmatched. This CDR3 region has 13 residues. The CDR3 loop reads CASTGGGYNEQFF. CDR3 nucleotides: TGTGCCAGCACCGGGGGAGGGTACAATGAGCAGTTCTTC.

This clone occurred once. The chain carries TRBV29-1 and TRBJ1-2; no definite D call. Germline values: CDR1 SQVTM, CDR2 ANQGSEA. V lost 7 bases to trimming and J lost 3 bases, with 12 bases between them. The CDR3 length is 12 residues. CDR3: CSGRGEYYGYTF. CDR3 in DNA: TGCAGCGGCCGCGGGGAGTACTATGGCTACACCTTC.

The chain combines TRBV14 with TRBJ2-2, with a tentative D call TRBD1 (5 bases). V shed 7 bases and J shed 4 bases, with 13 bases lying between them. The CDR3 consists of 14 residues. CDR1 is SGHDN and CDR2 is FVKESK in the germline V gene. CDR3 protein: CASTPRDRTGELFF. The CDR3 coding sequence is TGTGCCAGCACTCCCAGGGATCGCACCGGGGAGCTGTTTTTT.

This clone has more than one count but fewer than ten. The chain couples TRBV29-1 to TRBJ2-5; D is unclear. The V gene lost 1 base and the J gene lost 5 bases, with 5 bases spanning the gap. The CDR3 length is 11 residues. The V gene's germline CDR1 is SQVTM and CDR2 ANQGSEA. The CDR3 nucleotides read TGCAGCGTTGAAGCTTATGAGACCCAGTACTTC. Protein sequence: CSVEAYETQYF.

V gene TRBV27 combines with J gene TRBJ1-6; D may be TRBD1 (6 bases). CDR1 and CDR2 from the germline V gene are MNHEY and SMNVEV (reference sequence). The CDR3 runs 13 residues. V was cut by 5 bases and J by 14 bases, with 16 bases left in between. The CDR3 nucleotides are TGTGCCAGCAGTGGTAACAGGGAGTGGGCCCTCCACTTT. This sequence encodes CASSGNREWALHF.

The V call is TRBV30, the J call TRBJ2-1; no firm D call. The CDR3 sequence is 12 residues long. With 0 bases removed from V and 8 bases from J, the gap between germline ends came to 8 bases. CDR1 is GTSNPN, CDR2 SVGIG, per germline (reference sequence). CDR3 coding DNA: TGTGCCTGGAGTGTAAGGGTGGATGAGCAGTTCTTC. This codes for CAWSVRVDEQFF.

This sequence joins TRBV7-6 and TRBJ2-1; D gene uncertain. Deletions cut 5 bases from V and 7 bases from J, with 15 bases between. The CDR3 has 14 amino acids. Germline V lookup: CDR1 SGHVS, CDR2 FNYEAQ. The DNA of the CDR3 is TGTGCCAGCAGCCACAATAATGGGATGAATGAGCAGTTCTTC. Translating it yields CASSHNNGMNEQFF.

This clone was seen only once. This chain connects TRBV9 to TRBJ2-2; D is undetermined. Germline values: CDR1 SGDLS, CDR2 YYNGEE. The CDR3 extends over 11 amino acids. V dropped 3 bases and J dropped 3 bases, with 0 bases sitting between them. The CDR3 sequence: CASSDTGELFF. In DNA, the CDR3 is TGTGCCAGCAGCGACACCGGGGAGCTGTTTTTT.

The V gene is TRBV29-1, the J gene TRBJ2-3; D is undetermined. Germline V lookup: CDR1 SQVTM, CDR2 ANQGSEA. The CDR3 is made up of 13 amino acids. Trimming pared 6 bases from V and 2 bases from J, leaving 12 bases between. The CDR3 loop reads CSVADGHTDTQYF. In DNA form, the CDR3 reads TGCAGCGTCGCGGACGGCCACACAGATACGCAGTATTTT.

V is TRBV4-2 and J is TRBJ2-7; TRBD2 agrees at 8 bases. The junction had 8 bases not matched to a gene; V was cut back by 5 bases and J by 2 bases. Germline CDR1 LGHNA, CDR2 YNFKEQ. This CDR3 has 15 amino acids. CDR3 protein: CASSDAGGLTYEQYF. Written as DNA, the CDR3 is TGTGCCAGCAGCGACGCGGGGGGTCTGACCTACGAGCAGTACTTC.

This clone was seen only once. The V call is TRBV5-1, the J call TRBJ1-1; D might be TRBD1 (5 bases). The germline CDR1 and CDR2 sequences are SGHRS and YFSETQ. V was shortened by 1 base and J by 1 base, with 11 bases between the two germline ends. The length of the CDR3 is 15 residues. The CDR3 nucleotides read TGCGCCAGCAGCTTGTACGCGGGGACGAACACTGAAGCTTTCTTT. Amino acids: CASSLYAGTNTEAFF.

CDR3 sequence: CAWADGATNEKLFF. The CDR3 DNA reads as TGTGCCTGGGCGGACGGTGCAACTAATGAAAAACTGTTTTTT. The chain employs TRBV30 and TRBJ1-4, with D hard to call. V shed 5 bases and J shed 0 bases, with 10 bases lying between them. The CDR3 runs to 14 residues. Germline V gene data show CDR1 as GTSNPN and CDR2 as SVGIG (reference sequence). Full variable domain (rest looked up from reference TRBV30 and TRBJ1-4): SQTIHQWPATLVQPVGSPLSLECTVEGTSNPNLYWYRQAAGRGLQLLFYSVGIGQISSEVPQNLSASRPQDRQFILSSKKLLLSDSGFYLCAWADGATNEKLFFGSGTQLSVL.

This clone was detected only a few times. The chain recombines TRBV27 with TRBJ1-2, with a tentative D call TRBD1 (6 bases). Germline V lookup: CDR1 MNHEY, CDR2 SMNVEV (reference sequence). CDR3 length equals 16 residues. Trimming removed 0 bases at V and 0 bases at J, with 11 bases between. The CDR3 spells CASSLSGGLPNYGYTF. The CDR3 DNA sequence: TGTGCCAGCAGTTTATCAGGGGGTTTGCCTAACTATGGCTACACCTTC.